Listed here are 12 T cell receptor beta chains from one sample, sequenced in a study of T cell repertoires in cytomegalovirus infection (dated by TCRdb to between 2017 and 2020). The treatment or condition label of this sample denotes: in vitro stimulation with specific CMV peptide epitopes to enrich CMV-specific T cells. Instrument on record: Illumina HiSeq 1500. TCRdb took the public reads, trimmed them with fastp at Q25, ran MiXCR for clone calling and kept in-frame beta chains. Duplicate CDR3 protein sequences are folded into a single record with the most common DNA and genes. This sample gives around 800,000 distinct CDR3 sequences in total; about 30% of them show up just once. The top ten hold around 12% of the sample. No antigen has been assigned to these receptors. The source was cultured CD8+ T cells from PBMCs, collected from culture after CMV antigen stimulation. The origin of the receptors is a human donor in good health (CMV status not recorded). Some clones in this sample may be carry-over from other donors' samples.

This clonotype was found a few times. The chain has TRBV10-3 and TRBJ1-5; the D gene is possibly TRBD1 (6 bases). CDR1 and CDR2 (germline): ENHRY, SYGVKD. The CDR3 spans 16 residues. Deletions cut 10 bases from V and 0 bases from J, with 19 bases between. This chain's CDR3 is CATSRGQQGSNQPQHF. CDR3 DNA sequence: TGTGCCACGTCCCGGGGCCAACAGGGTAGCAATCAGCCCCAGCATTTT.

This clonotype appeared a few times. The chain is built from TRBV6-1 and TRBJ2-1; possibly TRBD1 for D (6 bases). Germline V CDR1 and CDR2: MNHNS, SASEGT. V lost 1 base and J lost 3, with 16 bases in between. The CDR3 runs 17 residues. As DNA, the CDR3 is TGTGCCAGCAGTGAAGGTGGAACAGGGTATCGCTACAATGAGCAGTTCTTC. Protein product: CASSEGGTGYRYNEQFF.

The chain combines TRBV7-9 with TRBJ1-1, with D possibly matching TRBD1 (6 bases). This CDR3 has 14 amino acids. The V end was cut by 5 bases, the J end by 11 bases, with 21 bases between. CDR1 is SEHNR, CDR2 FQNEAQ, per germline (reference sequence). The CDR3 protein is CASSTQGGGASAFF. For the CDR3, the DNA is TGTGCCAGCAGCACCCAAGGGGGGGGGGCATCGGCTTTCTTT.

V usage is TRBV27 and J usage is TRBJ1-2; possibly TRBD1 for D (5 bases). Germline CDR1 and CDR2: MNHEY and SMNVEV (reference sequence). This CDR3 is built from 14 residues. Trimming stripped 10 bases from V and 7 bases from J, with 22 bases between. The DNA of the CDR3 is TGTGCCATCAGAAATTCGGGACGCCAGGGTGGCTACACCTTC. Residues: CAIRNSGRQGGYTF.

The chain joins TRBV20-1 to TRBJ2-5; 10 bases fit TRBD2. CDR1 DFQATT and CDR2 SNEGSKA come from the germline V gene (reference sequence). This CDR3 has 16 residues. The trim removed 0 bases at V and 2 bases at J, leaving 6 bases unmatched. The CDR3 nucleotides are TGCAGTGCTAGAGATATACTAGCGGGGAGTCAAGAGACCCAGTACTTC. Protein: CSARDILAGSQETQYF.

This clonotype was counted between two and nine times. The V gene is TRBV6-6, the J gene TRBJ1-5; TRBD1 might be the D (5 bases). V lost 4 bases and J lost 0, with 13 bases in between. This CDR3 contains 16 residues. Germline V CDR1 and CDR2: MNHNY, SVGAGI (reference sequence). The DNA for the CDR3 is TGTGCCAGCAGTTCCAGGGTGTCCGGTAGCAATCAGCCCCAGCATTTT. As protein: CASSSRVSGSNQPQHF.

CDR3 amino acids: CASSPRLGIQETQYF. The CDR3 region has the DNA TGCGCCAGCAGCCCACGTCTAGGTATACAAGAGACCCAGTACTTC. The J gene is TRBJ2-5, the V gene TRBV5-1; D call uncertain. Germline CDR1 reads SGHRS; CDR2 reads YFSETQ. The V end was cut by 4 bases, the J end by 2 bases, with 15 bases between. The CDR3 sequence is 15 residues long.

CDR3 DNA sequence: TGTGCCAGCAGCACGCTTAATGAAAAACTGTTTTTT. Protein: CASSTLNEKLFF. The chain uses TRBV7-9 and TRBJ1-4; D gene uncertain. The ends were cut back, 5 bases at V and 4 bases at J, with 5 bases in the middle. Germline CDR1 SEHNR, CDR2 FQNEAQ (reference sequence). The CDR3 runs 12 residues.

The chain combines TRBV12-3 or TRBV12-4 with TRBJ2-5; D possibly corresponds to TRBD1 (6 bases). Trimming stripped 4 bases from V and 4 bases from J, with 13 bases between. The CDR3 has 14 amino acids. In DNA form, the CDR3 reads TGTGCCAGCAGTTCCGCAGGGGTGGGAGAGACCCAGTACTTC. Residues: CASSSAGVGETQYF.

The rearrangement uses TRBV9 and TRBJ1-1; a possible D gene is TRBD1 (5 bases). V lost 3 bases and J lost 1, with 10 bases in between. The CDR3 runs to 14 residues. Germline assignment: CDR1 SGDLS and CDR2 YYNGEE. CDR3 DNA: TGTGCCAGCAGCGCTCAGACAGAGAACACTGAAGCTTTCTTT. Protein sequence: CASSAQTENTEAFF.

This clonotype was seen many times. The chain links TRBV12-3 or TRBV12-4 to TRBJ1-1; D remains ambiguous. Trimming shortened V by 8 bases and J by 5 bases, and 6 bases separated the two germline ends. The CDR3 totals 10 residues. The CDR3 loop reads CASHLTEAFF. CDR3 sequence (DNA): TGTGCCAGCCATCTAACTGAAGCTTTCTTT.

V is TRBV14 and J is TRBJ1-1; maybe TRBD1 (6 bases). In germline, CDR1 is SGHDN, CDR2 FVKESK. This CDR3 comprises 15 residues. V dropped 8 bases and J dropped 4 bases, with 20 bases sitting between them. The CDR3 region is CASSPVGGLGTEAFF. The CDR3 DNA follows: TGTGCCAGCTCACCTGTAGGGGGGTTGGGCACTGAAGCTTTCTTT.